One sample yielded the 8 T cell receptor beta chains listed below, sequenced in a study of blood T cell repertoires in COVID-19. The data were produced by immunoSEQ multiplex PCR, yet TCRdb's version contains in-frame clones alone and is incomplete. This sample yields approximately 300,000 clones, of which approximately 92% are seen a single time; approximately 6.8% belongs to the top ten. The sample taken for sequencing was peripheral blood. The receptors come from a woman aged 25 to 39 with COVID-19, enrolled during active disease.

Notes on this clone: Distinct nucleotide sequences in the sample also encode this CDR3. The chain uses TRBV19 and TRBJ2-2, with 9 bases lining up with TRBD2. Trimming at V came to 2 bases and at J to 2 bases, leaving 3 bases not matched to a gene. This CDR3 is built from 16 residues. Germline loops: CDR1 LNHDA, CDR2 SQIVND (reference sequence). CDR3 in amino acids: CASSILGTSNTGELFF. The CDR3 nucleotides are TGTGCCAGTAGTATACTCGGGACTAGCAACACCGGGGAGCTGTTTTTT. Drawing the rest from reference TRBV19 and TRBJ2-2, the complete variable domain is DGGITQSPKYLFRKEGQNVTLSCEQNLNHDAMYWYRQDPGQGLRLIYYSQIVNDFQKGDIAEGYSVSREKKESFPLTVTSAQKNPTAFYLCASSILGTSNTGELFFGEGSRLTVL.

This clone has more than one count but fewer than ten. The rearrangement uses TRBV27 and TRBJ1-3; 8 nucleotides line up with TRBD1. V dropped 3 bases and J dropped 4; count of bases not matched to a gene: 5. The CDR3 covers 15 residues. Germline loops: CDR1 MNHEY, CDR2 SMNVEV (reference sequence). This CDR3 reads CASSFDRGLGNTIYF. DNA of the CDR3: TGTGCCAGCAGTTTTGACAGGGGACTGGGAAACACCATATATTTT.

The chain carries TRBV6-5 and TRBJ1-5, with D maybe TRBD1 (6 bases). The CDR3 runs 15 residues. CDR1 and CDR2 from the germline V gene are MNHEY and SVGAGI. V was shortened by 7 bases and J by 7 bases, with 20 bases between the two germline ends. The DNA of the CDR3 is TGTGCCAGCACCATAGGGGCGGGGGCATTACAGCCCCAGCATTTT. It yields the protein CASTIGAGALQPQHF.

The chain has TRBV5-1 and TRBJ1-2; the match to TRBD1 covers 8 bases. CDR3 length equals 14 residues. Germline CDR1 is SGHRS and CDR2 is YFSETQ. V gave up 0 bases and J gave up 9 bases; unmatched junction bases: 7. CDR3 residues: CASSLGQGPFSYTF. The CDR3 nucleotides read TGCGCCAGCAGCTTGGGACAGGGGCCTTTTAGCTACACCTTC. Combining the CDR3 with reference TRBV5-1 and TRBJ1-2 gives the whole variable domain KAGVTQTPRYLIKTRGQQVTLSCSPISGHRSVSWYQQTPGQGLQFLFEYFSETQRNKGNFPGRFSGRQFSNSRSEMNVSTLELGDSALYLCASSLGQGPFSYTFGSGTRLTVV.

CDR3 region: CASSRAGEVDTQYF. The CDR3 DNA reads as TGCGCCAGCAGCCGAGCGGGAGAGGTAGATACGCAGTATTTT. The rearrangement joins TRBV5-1 to TRBJ2-3; the match to TRBD2 covers 8 bases. There are 14 residues in the CDR3. V lost 4 bases, J lost 5 bases, and 6 bases stayed unmatched. The V gene's germline CDR1 is SGHRS and CDR2 YFSETQ.

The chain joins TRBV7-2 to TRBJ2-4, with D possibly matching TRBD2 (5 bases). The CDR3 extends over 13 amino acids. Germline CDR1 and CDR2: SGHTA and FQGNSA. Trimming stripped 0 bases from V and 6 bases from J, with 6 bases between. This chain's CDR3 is CASSLAGVNIQYF. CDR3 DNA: TGTGCCAGCAGCTTAGCCGGGGTAAACATTCAGTACTTC. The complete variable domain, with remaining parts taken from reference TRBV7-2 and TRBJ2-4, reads GAGVSQSPSNKVTEKGKDVELRCDPISGHTALYWYRQSLGQGLEFLIYFQGNSAPDKSGLPSDRFSAERTGGSVSTLTIQRTQQEDSAVYLCASSLAGVNIQYFGAGTRLSVL.

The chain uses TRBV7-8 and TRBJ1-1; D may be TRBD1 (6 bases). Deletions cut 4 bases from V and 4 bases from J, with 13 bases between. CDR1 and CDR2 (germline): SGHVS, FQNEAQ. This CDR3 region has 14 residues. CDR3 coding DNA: TGTGCCAGCAGCTCACAGGGTCCGGGCACTGAAGCTTTCTTT. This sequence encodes CASSSQGPGTEAFF.

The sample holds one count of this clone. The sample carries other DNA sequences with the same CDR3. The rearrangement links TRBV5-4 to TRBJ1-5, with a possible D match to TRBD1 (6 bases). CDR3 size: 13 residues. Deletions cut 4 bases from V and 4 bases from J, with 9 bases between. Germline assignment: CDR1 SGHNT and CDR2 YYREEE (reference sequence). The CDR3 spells CASSLGQNQPQHF. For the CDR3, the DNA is TGTGCCAGCAGCCTCGGACAGAATCAGCCCCAGCATTTT.